The T cell receptor (beta chain) described here comes from a study of blood T cell repertoires in COVID-19. Study as a whole: Spain, Italy and the United States supplied samples that represented acute and convalescent COVID-19. T cells, B-cell-depleted T cells, or PBMCs supplied cDNA or gDNA.

Patients at the Seattle site were enrolled during active infection and followed longitudinally. V lost 2 bases to trimming and J lost 6 bases; unmatched junction nucleotides: 7. Germline CDR1 and CDR2: MNHNS and SASEGT. The CDR3 runs to 14 residues. In the original analysis: Scientists estimated how many nucleated cells there were by amplifying reference gene primers. TCRdb keeps only in-frame clones here, not all; method: immunoSEQ multiplex PCR. From that table come the V and J calls and clone size; the DNA was used to work out D and trimming. This sample has a few hundred thousand clones; 70% to 90% occur once, and the top ten carry less than 0.95%.

The receptor comes from a young man with COVID-19, enrolled during active disease. This sequence joins TRBV6-1 and TRBJ2-7, with 7 bases matching TRBD2. The sample taken for sequencing was peripheral blood. CDR3 sequence reads: CASSERASGPEQYF. The CDR3 DNA reads TGTGCCAGCAGTGAACGGGCTAGCGGCCCCGAGCAGTACTTC.